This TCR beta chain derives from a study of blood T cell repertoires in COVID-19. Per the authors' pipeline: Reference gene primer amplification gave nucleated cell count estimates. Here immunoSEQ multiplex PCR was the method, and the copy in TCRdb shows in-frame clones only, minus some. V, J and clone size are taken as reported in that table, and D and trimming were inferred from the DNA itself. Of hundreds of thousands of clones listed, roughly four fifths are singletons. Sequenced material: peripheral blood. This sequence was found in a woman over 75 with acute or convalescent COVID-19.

CDR3 protein: CASSLVTGNQETQYF. CDR3 bases: TGTGCCAGCAGCTTAGTCACAGGGAACCAAGAGACCCAGTACTTC. J is TRBJ2-5 and V is TRBV11-2; D perhaps matches TRBD1 (6 bases). The V end lost 1 base, the J end lost 0 bases, and 9 bases lay between the germline ends. The germline CDR1 and CDR2 sequences are SGHAT and FQNNGV. The CDR3 loop spans 15 amino acids. The full variable domain, completed using reference TRBV11-2 and TRBJ2-5, is EAGVAQSPRYKIIEKRQSVAFWCNPISGHATLYWYQQILGQGPKLLIQFQNNGVVDDSQLPKDRFSAERLKGVDSTLKIQPAKLEDSAVYLCASSLVTGNQETQYFGPGTRLLVL.